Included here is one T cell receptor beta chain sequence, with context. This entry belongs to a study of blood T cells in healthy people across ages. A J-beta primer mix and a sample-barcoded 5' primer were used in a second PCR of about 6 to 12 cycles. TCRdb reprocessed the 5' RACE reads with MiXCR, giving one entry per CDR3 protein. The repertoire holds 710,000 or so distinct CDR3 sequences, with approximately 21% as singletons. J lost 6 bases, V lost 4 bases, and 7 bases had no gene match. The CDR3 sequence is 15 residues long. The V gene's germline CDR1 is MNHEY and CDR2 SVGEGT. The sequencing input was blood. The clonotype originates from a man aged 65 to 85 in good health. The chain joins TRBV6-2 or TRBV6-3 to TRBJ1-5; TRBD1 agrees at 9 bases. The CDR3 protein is CASSSGTGISQPQHF. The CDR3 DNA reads TGTGCCAGCAGTTCCGGGACAGGGATCTCTCAGCCCCAGCATTTT.